The clone carrying this T cell receptor beta chain was counted between two and nine times. Sequencing used immunoSEQ multiplex PCR; TCRdb keeps in-frame clones, though not all of them. In the table there are a few hundred thousand clones, about 82% of which are singletons. The source of the sample is a study of blood T cell repertoires in COVID-19. V was clipped by 6 bases and J by 5 bases; unmatched bases: 10. Germline loops: CDR1 MDHEN, CDR2 SYDVKM. CDR3 length: 16 residues. V gene TRBV28 combines with J gene TRBJ1-1; the match to TRBD1 covers 12 bases. The sample consisted of peripheral blood. This clonotype was obtained from a man older than 75 with acute or convalescent COVID-19. The CDR3 reads CASSSGTGGAWTEAFF. CDR3 coding DNA: TGTGCCAGCAGCTCCGGGACAGGGGGCGCGTGGACTGAAGCTTTCTTT.